One TCR beta chain is described in this entry. Its target antigen remains unknown. No clone much larger than this one lies a single base away; base qualities are absent. Looking up the germline V gene yields CDR1 SGHTA and CDR2 FQGTGA. There are 13 amino acids in the CDR3, from cysteine to phenylalanine inclusive. Just CDR3 DNA is preserved here, 39 bases in frame from base 1. V is pared back by 4 bases and J by 6 bases, with 9 bases lying between the germline termini. The entry originates in a study of shared clonotypes between healthy human individuals (dated by TCRdb to 2020 to 2022). About the full investigation: The cohort comprised a couple of women and a few men aged 18 to 49 years. For each donor, CD4 naive and CD4 memory were each run on three plates, CD8 naive on two plates, and CD8 memory on one plate. To estimate repertoire size and how much clonotypes are shared between individuals, the study performed deep sequencing of blood TCR repertoires from a few healthy adults. To increase sequencing depth and limit assay-specific biases, different laboratories used diverse techniques to prepare libraries and sequence TCR repertoires. Between about 0.9 and 8.9 billion PBMCs per donor were obtained by leukapheresis. The paper as a whole reports these results and caveats: Incomplete sequencing was indicated by rarefaction of sorted-subset datasets, despite the large sequencing depth. About 5% of naive CD4, approximately 3.7% of naive CD8, approximately 2% of memory CD4, and about 0.4% of memory CD8 clonotypes were shared across several donors. Because the study included a small number of donors, the genetic and exposure-history diversity represented was limited. Sampling was restricted to blood, and TCR repertoires in tissue are likely to differ from TCR repertoires in blood. Pairwise subsampling led to the expectation that sequencing depth would affect the degree of clonotype sharing among donors. Higher generation probabilities were observed for clonotypes shared by all four sorted-subset donors than for non-shared clonotypes. Naive subsets generally had larger estimated clonotype richness than memory subsets did.

TCR CDR3 regions were amplified from genomic DNA by multiplex PCR using the deep immunoSEQ assay. Extracted genomic DNA from each cell subset was spread evenly across all wells of several immunoSEQ 96-well plates, with each plate serving as a replicate. For sorted subsets, each replicate PCR was loaded with 200 ng genomic DNA, equivalent to about 33,000 T cell genomes. Purified libraries were quantified with a Qubit 3.0 fluorometer, sized on a Bioanalyzer 2100, and re-quantified with the KAPA Library Quantification kit. Each immunoSEQ 96-well plate was sequenced on its own single-read 150-cycle Illumina NextSeq 550 flow cell. Under the source paper's analysis protocol: Because the immunoSEQ output held only junctional sequences and lacked quality scores, the filtering could not match the filtering applied to full-length reads. To assign V/J genes and CDR3, sequences were annotated against IMGT germline references using PyIR, a Python wrapper for IgBLAST v1.9. Reads were filtered out if the reads had weak V/J assignments (E-value above 1e-6), no CDR3, stop codons, out-of-frame junctions, or ambiguous translated residues. V3J clonotypes were defined as sequences sharing the same inferred V gene, J gene, and CDR3 amino acid sequence. To compute the percentage overlap between repertoires, the number of shared unique clonotypes was divided by the size of the smaller repertoire. Three approaches were used to assess repertoire richness: RTK rarefaction, the Chao1 estimator, and Recon v2.1 estimates of unobserved clonotypes. Generation probabilities for all TCRbeta clonotypes obtained by the gDNA method from several donors were computed using OLGA. As stored in TCRdb, this immuneACCESS dataset retains in-frame rearrangements with V and J assigned. A fraction of the clones does not appear; measured against another copy, unresolved V genes explain less than half of the discrepancy, and the remainder lacks a known reason. The V and J calls and clone size come from that table; D and trimming were worked out from the DNA. This sample is represented by roughly 2.2 million clones; 92% of them were singletons. 0.37% of the sample lies in the top ten.

Donors were healthy HIV-negative adults with no recently reported acute infections or vaccinations. Every donor was a Caucasian adult living in Nashville, Tennessee, USA. CD4+ T cells were enriched by magnetic negative selection, after which naive cells were positively selected on CD45RA and the negative fraction was taken as the memory subset. After blood collection by leukapheresis, PBMCs were isolated using Ficoll-Histopaque density gradient centrifugation and then cryopreserved in the vapor phase of liquid nitrogen. Purity and quantity of every magnetically sorted T cell population were checked by analytical flow cytometry. Each sorted fraction had its genomic DNA isolated and then quantified by UV absorbance on a Nanodrop 2000c.

Sequencing input: naive CD4+ T cells from PBMCs. The cell subset or site label, read with the paper, signifies: CD45RA+ positively selected. The receptor's source is a man between 18 and 29 years old in good health. Some clones in this sample may be carry-over from other donors' samples. Here the chain combines TRBV7-3 and TRBJ2-2, and TRBD1 may be the D gene, going by 6 matching bases. Read as DNA, the sequence is TGTGCCAGCAGCTACAGGGTTTCCGGGGAGCTGTTTTTT. Translated, this gives CASSYRVSGELFF. Full variable domain (CDR3 extended with the reference TRBV7-3 and TRBJ2-2 proteins): GAGVSQTPSNKVTEKGKYVELRCDPISGHTALYWYRQSLGQGPEFLIYFQGTGAADDSGLPNDRFFAVRPEGSVSTLKIQRTERGDSAVYLCASSYRVSGELFFGEGSRLTVL.